The 20 T cell receptor beta chains below were found in one sample sequenced in a study of beta chain features in type 1 diabetes (dated by TCRdb to the late 2010s). The library was made by the immunoSEQ multiplex PCR assay. The High Capacity cDNA Reverse Transcription Kit was used to reverse transcribe all of the isolated RNA, meaning that expressed TCRB transcripts were what got sequenced. This immuneACCESS table, as held by TCRdb, lists in-frame sequences with V and J called but not all clones. Of the missing ones, under half trace to an unresolved V gene in checked studies; the others have no known cause. The sample yields about 320,000 clones; 14% were counted once. Together, the top ten hold over 5.5% of the sample. The material sequenced was central memory CD4+ T cells from blood. The receptor source for this set is a man between 25 and 39 years old in good health.

This clone was recorded a few times. The V and J genes are TRBV4-3 and TRBJ2-1; weak D call: TRBD1 (5 bases). CDR1 and CDR2 from the germline V gene are LGHNA and YSLEER. The CDR3 spans 15 residues. Trimming removed 0 bases at V and 5 bases at J, with 11 bases between. CDR3 nucleotides: TGCGCCAGCAGCCAAGACAGGACACCTCACAATGAGCAGTTCTTC. Translating it yields CASSQDRTPHNEQFF.

This clone showed up many times. V and J are TRBV2 and TRBJ2-7; D may be TRBD1 (6 bases). CDR1 and CDR2 from the germline V gene are SNHLY and FYNNEI. V was cut by 5 bases and J by 5 bases, with 16 bases left in between. The CDR3 loop spans 14 amino acids. The CDR3 DNA follows: TGTGCCAGCAGTACTTCCACAGGGATCCACGAGCAGTACTTC. Translated, it gives CASSTSTGIHEQYF.

The J gene is TRBJ1-4, the V gene TRBV5-4; D is perhaps TRBD1 (5 bases). CDR1 is SGHNT and CDR2 is YYREEE in the germline V gene (reference sequence). V lost 4 bases, J lost 0 bases, and 10 bases lay in between. This CDR3 contains 15 residues. The CDR3 sequence is CASSVGTATNEKLFF. The CDR3 region has the DNA TGTGCCAGCAGCGTGGGGACGGCAACTAATGAAAAACTGTTTTTT. The full variable domain, with the rest looked up from reference TRBV5-4 and TRBJ1-4, is ETGVTQSPTHLIKTRGQQVTLRCSSQSGHNTVSWYQQALGQGPQFIFQYYREEENGRGNFPPRFSGLQFPNYSSELNVNALELDDSALYLCASSVGTATNEKLFFGSGTQLSVL.

The table lists this clone with a few counts. This chain uses TRBV6-5 with TRBJ2-3; D unclear. CDR3 size: 11 residues. V was trimmed by 2 bases and J by 4 bases, leaving 1 base between them. Germline loops: CDR1 MNHEY, CDR2 SVGAGI. CDR3 bases: TGTGCCAGCAGTTACGCAGATACGCAGTATTTT. As protein: CASSYADTQYF.

The chain is built from TRBV2 and TRBJ2-1; no clear D. The ends were cut back, 8 bases at V and 4 bases at J, with 15 bases in the middle. This CDR3 is built from 14 residues. Germline lookup yields CDR1 SNHLY and CDR2 FYNNEI. CDR3 in DNA: TGTGCCAGCGCACCGGGCCGGGCGTACAATGAGCAGTTCTTC. Its protein is CASAPGRAYNEQFF.

This sequence joins TRBV6-5 and TRBJ2-7; the D is unclear. Germline CDR1 and CDR2: MNHEY and SVGAGI. V was shortened by 5 bases and J by 5 bases, with 10 bases between the two germline ends. The CDR3 consists of 12 residues. CDR3 coding DNA: TGTGCCAGCAGTGTCTCCAAGCACGAGCAGTACTTC. Translating gives CASSVSKHEQYF.

On this clone itself: This CDR3 is also generated by other DNA sequences in the sample. The chain's CDR3 is CASSFSRDTEAFF. CDR3 nucleotide sequence: TGTGCCAGCAGCTTTTCCCGGGACACTGAAGCTTTCTTT. The V call is TRBV5-5, the J call TRBJ1-1, with D uncertain. The CDR3 contains 13 residues. The V gene lost 2 bases and the J gene lost 3 bases, with 8 bases spanning the gap. Germline CDR1 reads SGHKS; CDR2 reads YYEKEE (reference sequence). Based on the CDR3 plus reference TRBV5-5 and TRBJ1-1, the full variable domain is DAGVTQSPTHLIKTRGQQVTLRCSPISGHKSVSWYQQVLGQGPQFIFQYYEKEERGRGNFPDRFSARQFPNYSSELNVNALLLGDSALYLCASSFSRDTEAFFGQGTRLTVV.

The chain couples TRBV30 to TRBJ2-7; 12 nucleotides agree with TRBD2. In germline, CDR1 is GTSNPN, CDR2 SVGIG (reference sequence). J was trimmed by 7 bases and V by 1 base; bases with no gene match: 5. The CDR3 has 14 amino acids. DNA of the CDR3: TGTGCCTGGAGTGAGACTAGCGGGAGACGGGAGCAGTACGTC. Its translation: CAWSETSGRREQYV.

This clone was found a few times. This chain uses TRBV6-1 with TRBJ2-1, with TRBD1 identical over 8 bases. The junction had 8 bases not matched to a gene; V was cut back by 2 bases and J by 8 bases. CDR3 length: 15 residues. The germline V gene encodes CDR1 MNHNS and CDR2 SASEGT. The CDR3: CASSERDGTGYEQFF. The CDR3 coding sequence is TGTGCCAGCAGTGAACGTGATGGGACAGGCTATGAGCAGTTCTTC.

The table lists this clone with many counts. The chain joins TRBV11-1 to TRBJ1-1; D is ambiguous. The CDR3 extends over 15 amino acids. The germline gives CDR1 SGHAT, CDR2 FQDESV (reference sequence). Trimming cost V 2 bases and J 3 bases, with 13 bases left between them. Here the CDR3 reads CASSLMRAQDTEAFF. The CDR3, as DNA: TGTGCCAGCAGCTTAATGAGGGCCCAAGACACTGAAGCTTTCTTT.

This clone was counted a few times. The chain carries TRBV7-2 and TRBJ2-1; TRBD1 aligns across 9 bases. CDR1 and CDR2 from the germline V gene are SGHTA and FQGNSA. The CDR3 totals 16 residues. The V and J ends lost 5 bases and 3 bases, in that order; junction bases with no gene match: 8. The CDR3 protein is CASSQDRDRVYNEQFF. CDR3 DNA sequence: TGTGCCAGCAGCCAAGACCGGGACAGGGTCTACAATGAGCAGTTCTTC.

The CDR3 region has the DNA TGTGCCAGCAGCCAAGAAGGTAGCTGGACTAGCACAGATACGCAGTATTTT. This translates into CASSQEGSWTSTDTQYF. The rearrangement links TRBV14 to TRBJ2-3; a possible D gene is TRBD2 (5 bases). This CDR3 has 17 residues. Trimming pared 0 bases from V and 0 bases from J, leaving 13 bases between. CDR1 SGHDN and CDR2 FVKESK come from the germline V gene.

This clone has only a few counts. The chain couples TRBV5-6 to TRBJ2-1, with D hard to call. The CDR3 extends over 15 amino acids. CDR1 SGHDT and CDR2 YYEEEE come from the germline V gene. V gave up 0 bases and J gave up 5 bases, with 12 bases separating them. CDR3 bases: TGTGCCAGCAGCTTGGCGGGCGGTTTAAACAATGAGCAGTTCTTC. Translation gives CASSLAGGLNNEQFF.

This clone appeared a few times. The V gene is TRBV7-9, the J gene TRBJ2-5, with TRBD1 identical over 7 bases. The ends lost 5 bases at V and 7 bases at J; junction bases unmatched: 10. Germline assignment: CDR1 SEHNR and CDR2 FQNEAQ (reference sequence). CDR3 length: 14 amino acids. CDR3 residues: CASSTQGTRGTQYF. The CDR3 nucleotides are TGTGCCAGCAGCACACAGGGGACGAGGGGGACCCAGTACTTC.

This chain joins TRBV7-9 and TRBJ2-7; 9 bases align to TRBD1. With 5 bases clipped from V and 6 bases from J, the junction kept 5 bases outside the gene matches. CDR1 and CDR2 (germline): SEHNR, FQNEAQ (reference sequence). This CDR3 spans 13 amino acids. CDR3 sequence reads: CASSAGTGFEQYF. The CDR3 DNA reads TGTGCCAGCAGCGCCGGGACAGGGTTCGAGCAGTACTTC.

This clone was seen a handful of times. The chain recombines TRBV10-3 with TRBJ2-5, with a weak D call TRBD1 (5 bases). Trimming stripped 8 bases from V and 5 bases from J, with 18 bases between. Germline V CDR1 and CDR2: ENHRY, SYGVKD. This CDR3 region has 14 residues. CDR3 bases: TGTGCCATCGCCAGGGAAGGCAAAAGGGAGACCCAGTACTTC. Amino acids: CAIAREGKRETQYF.

This clone was observed a few times. The genes are TRBV5-4 and TRBJ2-2, with 9 bases that match TRBD2. J was trimmed by 1 base and V by 4 bases; bases with no gene match: 5. The length of the CDR3 is 16 residues. Per germline, CDR1 SGHNT and CDR2 YYREEE (reference sequence). CDR3 sequence reads: CASSLGLAMNTGELFF. CDR3 nucleotide sequence: TGTGCCAGCAGCCTAGGACTAGCGATGAACACCGGGGAGCTGTTTTTT.

This clone showed up just a few times. The chain joins TRBV11-3 to TRBJ2-1; no definite D call. CDR1 and CDR2 (germline): SGHNT, YENEEA. The ends were cut back, 4 bases at V and 1 base at J, with 5 bases in the middle. The CDR3 length is 13 residues. CDR3 region: CASSSTSYNEQFF. CDR3 in DNA: TGTGCCAGCAGCTCCACTTCCTACAATGAGCAGTTCTTC.

The chain uses TRBV7-9 and TRBJ2-7; D might be TRBD1 (5 bases). V lost 1 base and J 1 base, leaving 8 bases between the germline ends. Germline values: CDR1 SEHNR, CDR2 FQNEAQ (reference sequence). The CDR3 has 14 residues. CDR3 DNA: TGTGCCAGCAGCTTAGAGGGGCTTTCCTACGAGCAGTACTTC. Amino acid sequence: CASSLEGLSYEQYF.

This clone was observed a few times. The chain links TRBV6-5 to TRBJ2-1, with 7 nucleotides matching TRBD2. The CDR3 runs 14 residues. Trimming took 4 bases from V and 6 from J; bases not matched to a gene: 6. Per the germline V gene, CDR1 is MNHEY and CDR2 is SVGAGI. CDR3 bases: TGTGCCAGCAGTTGGGGTTCTAGCGGCAATGAGCAGTTCTTC. It translates to CASSWGSSGNEQFF.